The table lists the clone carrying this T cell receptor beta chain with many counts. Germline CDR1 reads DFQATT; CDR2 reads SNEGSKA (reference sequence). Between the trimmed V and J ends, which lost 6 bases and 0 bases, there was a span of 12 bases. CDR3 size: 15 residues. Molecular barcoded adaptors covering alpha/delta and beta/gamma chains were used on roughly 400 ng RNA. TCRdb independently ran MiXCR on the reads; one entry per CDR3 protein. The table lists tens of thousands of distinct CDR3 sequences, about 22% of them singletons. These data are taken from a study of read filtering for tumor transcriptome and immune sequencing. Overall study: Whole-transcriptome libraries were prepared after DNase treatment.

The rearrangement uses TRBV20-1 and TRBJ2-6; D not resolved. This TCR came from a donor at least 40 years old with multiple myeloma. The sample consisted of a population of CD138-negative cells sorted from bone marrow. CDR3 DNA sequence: TGCAGTGCCTCCAACGCAAACTCTGGGGCCAACGTCCTGACTTTC. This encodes CSASNANSGANVLTF.